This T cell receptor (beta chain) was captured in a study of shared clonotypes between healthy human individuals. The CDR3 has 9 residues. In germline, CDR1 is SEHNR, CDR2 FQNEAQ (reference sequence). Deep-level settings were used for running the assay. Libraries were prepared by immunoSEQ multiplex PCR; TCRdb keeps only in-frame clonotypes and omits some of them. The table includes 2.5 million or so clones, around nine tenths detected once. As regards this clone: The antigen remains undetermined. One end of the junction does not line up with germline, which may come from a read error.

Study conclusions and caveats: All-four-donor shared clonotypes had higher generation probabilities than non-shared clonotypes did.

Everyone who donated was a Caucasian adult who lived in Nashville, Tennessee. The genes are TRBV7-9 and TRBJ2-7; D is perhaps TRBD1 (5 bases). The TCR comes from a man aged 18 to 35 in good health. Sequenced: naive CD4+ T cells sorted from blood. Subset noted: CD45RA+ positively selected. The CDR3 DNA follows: TGCGCCAGCAGCCAAGGCGACAGCTTC. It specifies CASSQGDSF.